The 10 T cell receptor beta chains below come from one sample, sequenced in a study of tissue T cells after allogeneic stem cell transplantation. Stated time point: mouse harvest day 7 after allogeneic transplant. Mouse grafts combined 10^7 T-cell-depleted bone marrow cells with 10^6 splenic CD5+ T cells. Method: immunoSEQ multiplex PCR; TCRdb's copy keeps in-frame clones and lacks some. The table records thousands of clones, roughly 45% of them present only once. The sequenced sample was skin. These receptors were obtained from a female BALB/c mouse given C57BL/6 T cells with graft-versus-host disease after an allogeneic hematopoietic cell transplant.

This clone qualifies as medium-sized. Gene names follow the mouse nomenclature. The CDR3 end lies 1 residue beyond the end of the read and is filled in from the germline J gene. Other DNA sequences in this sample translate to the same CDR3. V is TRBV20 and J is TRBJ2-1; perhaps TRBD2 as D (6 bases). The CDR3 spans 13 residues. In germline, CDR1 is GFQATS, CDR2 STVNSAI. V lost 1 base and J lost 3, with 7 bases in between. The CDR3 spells CGARGGVYAEQFF. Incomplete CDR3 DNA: TGTGGTGCTAGGGGGGGGGTCTATGCTGAGCAGTTC.

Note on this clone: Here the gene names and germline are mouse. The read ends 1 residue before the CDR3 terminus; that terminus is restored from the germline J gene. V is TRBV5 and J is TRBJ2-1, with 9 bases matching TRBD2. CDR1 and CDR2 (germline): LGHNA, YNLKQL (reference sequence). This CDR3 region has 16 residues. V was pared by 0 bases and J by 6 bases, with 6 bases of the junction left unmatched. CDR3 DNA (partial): TGTGCCAGCAGCCAAGAGGGTGGGGGGGCGCTTGCTGAGCAGTTC. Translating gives CASSQEGGGALAEQF. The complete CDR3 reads CASSQEGGGALAEQFF.

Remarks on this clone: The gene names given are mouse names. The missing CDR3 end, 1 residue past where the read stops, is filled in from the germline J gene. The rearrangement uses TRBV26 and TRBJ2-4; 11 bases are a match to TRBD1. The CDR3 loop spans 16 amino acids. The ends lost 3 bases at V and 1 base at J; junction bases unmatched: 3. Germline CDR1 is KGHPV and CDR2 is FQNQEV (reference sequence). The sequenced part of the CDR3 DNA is TGTGCCAGCAGTCTTCCGGGACAGGGGGGTCAAAACACCTTGTAC. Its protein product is CASSLPGQGGQNTLY. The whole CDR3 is CASSLPGQGGQNTLYF.

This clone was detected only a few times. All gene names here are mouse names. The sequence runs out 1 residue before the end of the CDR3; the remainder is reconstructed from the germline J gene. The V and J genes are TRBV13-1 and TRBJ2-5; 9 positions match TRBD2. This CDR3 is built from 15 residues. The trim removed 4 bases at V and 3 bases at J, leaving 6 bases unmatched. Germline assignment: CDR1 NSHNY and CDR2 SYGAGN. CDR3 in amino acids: CASSPGWGGQDTQYF. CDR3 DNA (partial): TGTGCCAGCAGTCCTGGCTGGGGGGGACAAGACACCCAGTAC.

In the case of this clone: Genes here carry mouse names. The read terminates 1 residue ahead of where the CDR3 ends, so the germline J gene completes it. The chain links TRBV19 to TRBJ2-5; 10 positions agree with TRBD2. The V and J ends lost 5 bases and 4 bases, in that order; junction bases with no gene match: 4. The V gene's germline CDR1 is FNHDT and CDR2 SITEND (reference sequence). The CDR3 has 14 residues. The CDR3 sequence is CASRSGLGKDTQYF. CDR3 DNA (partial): TGTGCCAGCAGGTCGGGACTGGGGAAAGACACCCAGTAC. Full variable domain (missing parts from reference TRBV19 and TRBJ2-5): GGIITQTPKFLIGQEGQKLTLKCQQNFNHDTMYWYRQDSGKGLRLIYYSITENDLQKGDLSEGYDASREKKSSFSLTVTSAQKNEMAVFLCASRSGLGKDTQYFGPGTRLLVL.

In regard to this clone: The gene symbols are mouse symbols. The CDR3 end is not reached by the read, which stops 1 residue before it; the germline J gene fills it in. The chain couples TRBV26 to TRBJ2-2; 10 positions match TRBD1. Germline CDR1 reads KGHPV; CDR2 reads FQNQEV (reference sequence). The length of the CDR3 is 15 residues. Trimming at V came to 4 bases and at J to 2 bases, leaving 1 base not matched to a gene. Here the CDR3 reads CASSPGQGNTGQLYF. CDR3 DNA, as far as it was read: TGTGCCAGCAGTCCGGGACAGGGGAACACCGGGCAGCTCTAC.

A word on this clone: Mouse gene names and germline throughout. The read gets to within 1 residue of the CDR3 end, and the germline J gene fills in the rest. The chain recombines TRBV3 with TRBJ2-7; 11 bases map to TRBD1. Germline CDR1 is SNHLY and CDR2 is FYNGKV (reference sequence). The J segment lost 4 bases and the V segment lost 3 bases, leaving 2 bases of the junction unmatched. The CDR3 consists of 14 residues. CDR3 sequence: CASSFGTGGYEQYF. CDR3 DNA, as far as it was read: TGTGCCAGCAGCTTCGGGACAGGGGGTTATGAACAGTAC.

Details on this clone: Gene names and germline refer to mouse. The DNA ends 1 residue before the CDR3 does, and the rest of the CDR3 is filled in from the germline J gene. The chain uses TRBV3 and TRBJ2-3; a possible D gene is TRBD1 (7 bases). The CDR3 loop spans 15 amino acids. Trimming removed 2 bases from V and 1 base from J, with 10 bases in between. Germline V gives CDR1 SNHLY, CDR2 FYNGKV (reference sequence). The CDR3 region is CASSLRGGGAETLYF. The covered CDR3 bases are TGTGCCAGCAGCTTAAGAGGGGGCGGTGCAGAAACGCTGTAT.

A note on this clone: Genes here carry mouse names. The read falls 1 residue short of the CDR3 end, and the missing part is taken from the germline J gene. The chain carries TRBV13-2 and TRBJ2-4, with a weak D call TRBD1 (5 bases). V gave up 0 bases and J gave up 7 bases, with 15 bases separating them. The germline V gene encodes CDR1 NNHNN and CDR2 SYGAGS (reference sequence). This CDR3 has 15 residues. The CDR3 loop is CASGDALAGKDTLYF. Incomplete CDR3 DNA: TGTGCCAGCGGTGATGCATTGGCAGGGAAGGACACCTTGTAC.

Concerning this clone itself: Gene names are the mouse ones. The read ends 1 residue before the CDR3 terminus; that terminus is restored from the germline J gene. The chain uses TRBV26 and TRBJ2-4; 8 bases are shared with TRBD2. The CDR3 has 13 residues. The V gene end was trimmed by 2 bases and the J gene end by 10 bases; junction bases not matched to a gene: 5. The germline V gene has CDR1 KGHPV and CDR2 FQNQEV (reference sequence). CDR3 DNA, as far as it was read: TGTGCCAGCAGTCTGGAGGACTGGGCGCCCTTGTAC. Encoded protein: CASSLEDWAPLY. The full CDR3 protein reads CASSLEDWAPLYF.